This entry lists 27 T cell receptor beta chains sequenced from one sample in a study of T cell responses to AZD1222 COVID-19 vaccine. Clones were read by immunoSEQ multiplex PCR, and TCRdb kept only the in-frame ones, dropping some. This table has over 80,000 clones, roughly 92% appearing once. The sequencing used peripheral blood, collected 28 days after the second AZD1222 dose. The receptors here all came from an adult who received the AZD1222 COVID-19 vaccine.

This clone appeared once. The chain carries TRBV13 and TRBJ2-3; 9 bases line up with TRBD2. Germline loops: CDR1 PRHDT, CDR2 FYEKMQ (reference sequence). The CDR3 spans 17 residues. The J segment lost 4 bases and the V segment lost 1 base, leaving 9 bases of the junction unmatched. This chain's CDR3 is CASSLVISGLASDTQYF. The CDR3 nucleotides are TGTGCCAGCAGCTTAGTAATTTCGGGACTAGCATCAGATACGCAGTATTTT.

This clone was found a few times. The rearrangement uses TRBV28 and TRBJ1-5; weak D call: TRBD1 (6 bases). Trimming cost V 5 bases and J 2 bases, with 13 bases left between them. Germline V lookup: CDR1 MDHEN, CDR2 SYDVKM. The CDR3 length is 15 residues. The CDR3 DNA follows: TGTGCCAGCAGTAACCGGGGGCAGGGCAATCAGCCCCAGCATTTT. Its translation is CASSNRGQGNQPQHF.

V is TRBV27 and J is TRBJ1-4, with TRBD1 matching over 7 bases. The CDR3 runs 17 residues. V gave up 8 bases and J gave up 5 bases; unmatched junction bases: 17. Germline CDR1 reads MNHEY; CDR2 reads SMNVEV (reference sequence). CDR3 region: CASAPLGRAGGNEKLFF. For the CDR3, the DNA is TGTGCCAGCGCCCCCCTGGGAAGGGCAGGGGGAAATGAAAAACTGTTTTTT.

This sequence joins TRBV5-1 and TRBJ2-2; 9 positions agree with TRBD2. Germline V gene sequence: CDR1 SGHRS, CDR2 YFSETQ. Germline trimming cut 0 bases from V and 3 bases from J; bases unmatched to any gene: 0. The CDR3 covers 15 residues. CDR3 DNA: TGCGCCAGCAGCTTGGTAGCGGGAGACACCGGGGAGCTGTTTTTT. Protein: CASSLVAGDTGELFF.

This clone was counted a single time. The chain recombines TRBV7-2 with TRBJ2-3; TRBD2 aligns across 7 bases. CDR3 length equals 15 residues. V was pared by 1 base and J by 5 bases, with 6 bases of the junction left unmatched. Germline V gene lookup returns CDR1 SGHTA and CDR2 FQGNSA. As DNA, the CDR3 is TGTGCCAGCAGCTTAGGGGGGGGACGATTAGATACGCAGTATTTT. It codes for CASSLGGGRLDTQYF.

V gene TRBV19 combines with J gene TRBJ1-5; no clear D. The CDR3 extends over 13 amino acids. CDR1 and CDR2 from the germline V gene are LNHDA and SQIVND (reference sequence). Trimming cost V 5 bases and J 4 bases, with 9 bases left between them. The CDR3 spells CASSVSSNQPQHF. The CDR3 bases are TGTGCCAGTAGTGTATCATCTAATCAGCCCCAGCATTTT.

The chain recombines TRBV5-8 with TRBJ2-7; D is uncertain. Germline CDR1 is SGHTS and CDR2 is YDEGEE. The CDR3 runs to 15 residues. V was cut by 4 bases and J by 0 bases, with 14 bases left in between. CDR3 in DNA: TGTGCCAGCAGCCCCCGTCTGCGTAGCTCCTACGAGCAGTACTTC. Its protein product is CASSPRLRSSYEQYF.

The CDR3 here is CASSPARDGYTF. For the CDR3, the DNA is TGTGCCAGCAGCCCTGCCCGGGACGGCTACACCTTC. The chain employs TRBV9 and TRBJ1-2; possibly TRBD1 for D (5 bases). CDR3 length equals 12 residues. Germline CDR1 reads SGDLS; CDR2 reads YYNGEE. V dropped 4 bases and J dropped 8 bases, with 12 bases sitting between them.

The J gene is TRBJ1-1, the V gene TRBV10-3; D ambiguous. V was cut by 3 bases and J by 1 base, with 6 bases left in between. Germline values: CDR1 ENHRY, CDR2 SYGVKD. The CDR3 totals 13 residues. CDR3 nucleotides: TGTGCCATCAGTGATGCTTGGAACACTGAAGCTTTCTTT. It specifies CAISDAWNTEAFF.

The V and J genes are TRBV18 and TRBJ1-3; D is undetermined. There are 15 residues in the CDR3. V dropped 0 bases and J dropped 2 bases, with 8 bases sitting between them. Germline CDR1 and CDR2: KGHSH and LQKENI. CDR3 amino acids: CASSPPSGAGNTIYF. The CDR3 DNA reads as TGTGCCAGCTCACCACCGTCAGGCGCTGGAAACACCATATATTTT.

The chain is built from TRBV20-1 and TRBJ2-3, with TRBD2 matching over 8 bases. Trimming took 3 bases from V and 2 from J; bases not matched to a gene: 10. The CDR3 length is 16 residues. The germline V gene has CDR1 DFQATT and CDR2 SNEGSKA (reference sequence). The CDR3 sequence: CSASFRTSWYTDTQYF. DNA of the CDR3: TGCAGTGCTAGTTTTAGGACTAGCTGGTACACAGATACGCAGTATTTT.

This rearrangement joins TRBV5-1 to TRBJ2-7; D possibly corresponds to TRBD2 (6 bases). The CDR3 length is 15 residues. Per germline, CDR1 SGHRS and CDR2 YFSETQ. Trimming left V 4 bases short and J 0 bases short, with 14 bases between. The DNA for the CDR3 is TGCGCCAGCAGCGTCGGGACTCCGAGCTCCTACGAGCAGTACTTC. As protein: CASSVGTPSSYEQYF. The entire variable domain, with the rest obtained from reference TRBV5-1 and TRBJ2-7, is as follows: KAGVTQTPRYLIKTRGQQVTLSCSPISGHRSVSWYQQTPGQGLQFLFEYFSETQRNKGNFPGRFSGRQFSNSRSEMNVSTLELGDSALYLCASSVGTPSSYEQYFGPGTRLTVT.

J is TRBJ1-4 and V is TRBV15; D not certain. Trimming removed 0 bases at V and 0 bases at J, with 8 bases between. Germline CDR1 LNHNV, CDR2 YYDKDF (reference sequence). This CDR3 region has 16 residues. CDR3 region: CATSRDSGATNEKLFF. CDR3 DNA: TGTGCCACCAGCAGAGATTCGGGAGCAACTAATGAAAAACTGTTTTTT.

The V call is TRBV5-1, the J call TRBJ2-1; D ambiguous. Trimming stripped 4 bases from V and 5 bases from J, with 7 bases between. CDR3 size: 12 residues. Germline assignment: CDR1 SGHRS and CDR2 YFSETQ. As DNA, the CDR3 is TGCGCCAGCAGCCTACTGAACAATGAGCAGTTCTTC. It translates to CASSLLNNEQFF.

The gene calls are TRBV28 and TRBJ2-4; 7 bases align to TRBD1. Trimming at V came to 6 bases and at J to 7 bases, leaving 12 bases not matched to a gene. Germline V gene data show CDR1 as MDHEN and CDR2 as SYDVKM. The CDR3 covers 15 residues. CDR3 amino acids: CASRDSGGQRNIQYF. The CDR3 DNA sequence: TGTGCCAGCAGGGACTCAGGGGGACAGCGTAACATTCAGTACTTC. Using reference TRBV28 and TRBJ2-4 for the parts outside the CDR3, the full variable domain is DVKVTQSSRYLVKRTGEKVFLECVQDMDHENMFWYRQDPGLGLRLIYFSYDVKMKEKGDIPEGYSVSREKKERFSLILESASTNQTSMYLCASRDSGGQRNIQYFGAGTRLSVL.

This sequence joins TRBV6-1 and TRBJ2-7; D may be TRBD2 (5 bases). This CDR3 region has 15 residues. Germline CDR1 and CDR2: MNHNS and SASEGT. V lost 1 base to trimming and J lost 3 bases, with 13 bases between them. The CDR3 here is CASSEGAAEHYEQYF. The CDR3 nucleotides are TGTGCCAGCAGTGAAGGAGCGGCAGAACACTACGAGCAGTACTTC.

This chain uses TRBV29-1 with TRBJ1-5, with 8 nucleotides matching TRBD1. This CDR3 contains 16 residues. The V and J ends lost 4 bases and 6 bases, in that order; junction bases with no gene match: 14. Germline V CDR1 and CDR2: SQVTM, ANQGSEA. CDR3 in DNA: TGCAGCGTTGCCCCAGGGGGGACAGGACCGGGTCAGCCCCAGCATTTT. Its translation is CSVAPGGTGPGQPQHF.

The rearrangement uses TRBV5-4 and TRBJ2-1, with D perhaps TRBD1 (7 bases). Germline assignment: CDR1 SGHNT and CDR2 YYREEE (reference sequence). The CDR3 has 15 amino acids. V lost 3 bases, J lost 3 bases, and 13 bases lay in between. CDR3 sequence: CASSSQGGNYNEQFF. CDR3 nucleotides: TGTGCCAGCAGCTCTCAGGGGGGTAACTACAATGAGCAGTTCTTC.

A few counts support this clone. The J gene is TRBJ1-4, the V gene TRBV9, with 11 bases aligning to TRBD1. Per germline, CDR1 SGDLS and CDR2 YYNGEE. The CDR3 spans 13 residues. V lost 5 bases to trimming and J lost 17 bases; unmatched junction nucleotides: 11. The CDR3 region is CASSFRGGTGGFF. The CDR3 nucleotides read TGTGCCAGCAGTTTCAGAGGGGGGACAGGGGGTTTTTTT.

The chain carries TRBV20-1 and TRBJ1-3, with 7 bases matching TRBD1. The V segment lost 3 bases and the J segment 7 bases; nucleotides outside the gene matches: 6. This CDR3 comprises 13 residues. Per the germline V gene, CDR1 is DFQATT and CDR2 is SNEGSKA (reference sequence). The CDR3 DNA follows: TGCAGTGCTAGTTGGGACAGCAGGAACACCATATATTTT. Its translation: CSASWDSRNTIYF.

On this clone: Distinct nucleotide sequences in the sample also encode this CDR3. V usage is TRBV2 and J usage is TRBJ1-1; 7 nucleotides match TRBD1. V shed 4 bases, J shed 1 base, and the junction held 0 bases outside the gene matches. This CDR3 comprises 13 residues. In germline, CDR1 is SNHLY, CDR2 FYNNEI. DNA for the CDR3: TGTGCCAGCAGTGGACAGGGGAACACTGAAGCTTTCTTT. Protein sequence: CASSGQGNTEAFF.

V usage is TRBV27 and J usage is TRBJ2-7; 9 bases are shared with TRBD2. The V and J ends lost 6 bases and 4 bases, in that order; junction bases with no gene match: 4. This CDR3 has 13 residues. Germline V gives CDR1 MNHEY, CDR2 SMNVEV (reference sequence). CDR3: CASRGLALYEQYF. DNA for the CDR3: TGTGCCAGCAGAGGACTAGCGTTATACGAGCAGTACTTC.

CDR3 DNA sequence: TGTGCCAGCAGCCCCTCGGTATCTAGATCCACAGATACGCAGTATTTT. Protein: CASSPSVSRSTDTQYF. The chain links TRBV6-4 to TRBJ2-3; D unresolved. Germline lookup yields CDR1 MRHNA and CDR2 SNTAGT. V lost 6 bases and J 2 bases, leaving 18 bases between the germline ends. The CDR3 is made up of 16 amino acids.

This clone appeared a few times. The gene calls are TRBV4-3 and TRBJ2-1; no firm D call. This CDR3 comprises 16 residues. V gave up 0 bases and J gave up 0 bases, with 9 bases separating them. Germline CDR1 LGHNA, CDR2 YSLEER. The CDR3 region is CASSQESRSSYNEQFF. The DNA for the CDR3 is TGCGCCAGCAGCCAAGAATCCAGGAGCTCCTACAATGAGCAGTTCTTC.

The sample holds one count of this clone. This sequence joins TRBV28 and TRBJ2-1; 10 nucleotides match TRBD2. CDR1 is MDHEN and CDR2 is SYDVKM in the germline V gene. V was pared by 2 bases and J by 3 bases, with 4 bases of the junction left unmatched. CDR3 length: 16 amino acids. The CDR3 DNA follows: TGTGCCAGCAGTTTAAGTTCTAGCGGGAGCTACAATGAGCAGTTCTTC. This codes for CASSLSSSGSYNEQFF. Variable domain in full (rest from reference TRBV28 and TRBJ2-1): DVKVTQSSRYLVKRTGEKVFLECVQDMDHENMFWYRQDPGLGLRLIYFSYDVKMKEKGDIPEGYSVSREKKERFSLILESASTNQTSMYLCASSLSSSGSYNEQFFGPGTRLTVL.

The chain has TRBV6-1 and TRBJ2-2; D might be TRBD1 (5 bases). The CDR3 totals 15 residues. Deletions cut 2 bases from V and 4 bases from J, with 11 bases between. Germline CDR1 and CDR2: MNHNS and SASEGT. This CDR3 reads CASSEIRVTTGELFF. CDR3 sequence (DNA): TGTGCCAGCAGTGAAATCAGGGTTACCACCGGGGAGCTGTTTTTT.

This chain uses TRBV28 with TRBJ1-5; a weak D match, TRBD1 (5 bases). The CDR3 runs 13 residues. V was clipped by 8 bases and J by 0 bases, with 8 bases between them. CDR1 MDHEN and CDR2 SYDVKM come from the germline V gene. The CDR3, as DNA: TGTGCCAGCGGACAATATAGCAATCAGCCCCAGCATTTT. Amino acids: CASGQYSNQPQHF.